A selection of T cell receptor beta chains follows, all from one sample in a study of naive and memory T cell subsets. Via MiXCR, TCRdb re-called the UMI-ligation and nested PCR reads, giving one row per CDR3 protein. The repertoire consists of tens of thousands of distinct CDR3 sequences, with about 6.9% occurring once and the leading ten covering over 3%. The source material was skin, sampled from a tuberculin skin test site. Every receptor here comes from an adult in good health. Each CDR3 is given with its conserved first and last residue. A D gene is named only where the DNA matches it firmly. The size entry is marked missing in some rows and otherwise reads once, few, many or a size class.

V gene,J gene,D gene,clone size,CDR3 protein,CDR3 DNA
TRBV7-9,TRBJ1-1,.,many,CASSPDPVNTEAFF,TGTGCCAGCAGCCCTGATCCGGTGAACACTGAAGCTTTCTTT
TRBV18,TRBJ1-1,TRBD1,medium-sized,CASSPTTGDTEAFF,TGTGCCAGCTCACCCACCACAGGGGACACTGAAGCTTTCTTT
TRBV6-6,TRBJ1-5,.,many,CASSYSGIWQPQHF,TGTGCCAGCAGTTACTCGGGAATCTGGCAGCCCCAGCATTTT
TRBV6-4,TRBJ1-2,.,many,CASSDGTPANYGYTF,TGTGCCAGCAGTGACGGGACTCCAGCTAACTATGGCTACACCTTC
TRBV20-1,TRBJ2-3,.,few,CSAAPVAARDTQYF,TGCAGTGCTGCCCCTGTAGCGGCACGGGATACGCAGTATTTT
TRBV5-1,TRBJ2-6,.,many,CASSPLVAGANVLTF,TGCGCCAGCAGCCCGCTAGTAGCTGGGGCCAACGTCCTGACTTTC
TRBV24-1,TRBJ2-5,.,many,CATSVDQYQETQYF,TGTGCCACCAGTGTTGATCAGTACCAAGAGACCCAGTACTTC
TRBV13,TRBJ2-6,.,.,CASSRLVSGANVLTF,TGTGCCAGCAGCAGACTAGTCTCTGGGGCCAACGTCCTGACTTTC
TRBV7-8,TRBJ1-1,.,many,CASSRGLVSAEAFF,TGTGCCAGCAGCCGTGGATTGGTTTCTGCCGAAGCTTTCTTT
TRBV7-2,TRBJ2-1,TRBD2,many,CASSRRPSGGGGDEQFF,TGTGCCAGCAGCCGACGCCCTTCAGGCGGGGGTGGCGATGAGCAGTTCTTC
TRBV5-1,TRBJ1-6,TRBD1,few,CASNSGTGEGPLHF,TGCGCCAGCAACTCCGGGACAGGGGAAGGACCCCTCCACTTT
TRBV20-1,TRBJ2-2,TRBD1,many,CSARDRTNTGELFF,TGCAGTGCCCGGGACAGGACGAACACCGGGGAGCTGTTTTTT
TRBV6-1,TRBJ1-5,.,many,CASSASTNIFSNQPQHF,TGTGCCAGCAGCGCGTCAACGAACATTTTTAGCAATCAGCCCCAGCATTTT
TRBV29-1,TRBJ2-1,.,many,CSPLGLSSYNEQFF,TGCAGCCCCCTGGGACTGAGCTCCTACAATGAGCAGTTCTTC
TRBV7-8,TRBJ2-7,TRBD2,many,CASSLYAGGPYEQYF,TGTGCCAGCAGCTTATATGCGGGGGGGCCCTACGAGCAGTACTTC
TRBV4-2,TRBJ1-4,TRBD1,many,CASSQEDRGGGEKLFF,TGTGCCAGCAGCCAGGAAGACAGGGGAGGAGGGGAAAAACTGTTTTTT
TRBV7-2,TRBJ2-1,.,few,CASSFGVSSYNEQFF,TGTGCCAGCAGCTTCGGTGTAAGCTCCTACAATGAGCAGTTCTTC
TRBV11-2,TRBJ2-1,TRBD2,many,CASSFSGGVYNEQFF,TGTGCCAGCAGCTTCAGCGGGGGGGTCTACAATGAGCAGTTCTTC
TRBV5-1,TRBJ2-5,TRBD1,many,CASSKSTGQETQYF,TGCGCCAGCAGCAAGTCGACAGGGCAAGAGACCCAGTACTTC
TRBV7-8,TRBJ2-1,.,.,CASSRVNEQFF,TGTGCCAGCAGCAGAGTGAATGAGCAGTTCTTC
TRBV4-2,TRBJ2-7,TRBD2,many,CASSQGPGLAVEQYF,TGTGCCAGCAGCCAAGGTCCCGGACTAGCGGTCGAGCAGTACTTC
TRBV4-1,TRBJ1-1,TRBD1,many,CASSQATGVVTEAFF,TGCGCCAGCAGCCAAGCGACAGGGGTAGTCACTGAAGCTTTCTTT
TRBV5-4,TRBJ2-6,.,many,CASSLRQSGANVLTF,TGTGCCAGCAGCTTACGACAGTCCGGGGCCAACGTCCTGACTTTC
TRBV20-1,TRBJ1-1,TRBD1,many,CSARGRGGSAFF,TGCAGTGCTAGAGGCAGGGGGGGTTCGGCTTTCTTT
TRBV2,TRBJ2-2,TRBD1,many,CAGKPGQGALRELFF,TGTGCCGGTAAACCGGGACAGGGGGCGCTCAGGGAGCTGTTTTTT
TRBV18,TRBJ2-3,.,many,CASSPPTGSTDTQYF,TGTGCCAGCTCACCACCTACGGGAAGCACAGATACGCAGTATTTT
TRBV6-1,TRBJ1-1,TRBD1,many,CASRWDSEAFF,TGTGCCAGTCGGTGGGACAGTGAAGCTTTCTTT
TRBV10-2,TRBJ2-7,.,many,CASSELGSYEQYF,TGCGCCAGCAGTGAGCTCGGGTCCTACGAGCAGTACTTC
TRBV4-1,TRBJ1-4,TRBD1,many,CASSQPDRVSEKLFF,TGCGCCAGCAGCCAACCCGACAGGGTGTCGGAAAAACTGTTTTTT
TRBV14,TRBJ2-7,.,many,CASSQDLGRSYEQYF,TGTGCCAGCAGCCAAGATCTCGGCAGGAGTTACGAGCAGTACTTC
TRBV12-3/TRBV12-4,TRBJ2-3,.,.,CASSLIGLSTDTQYF,TGTGCCAGCAGCTTGATAGGTCTAAGCACAGATACGCAGTATTTT